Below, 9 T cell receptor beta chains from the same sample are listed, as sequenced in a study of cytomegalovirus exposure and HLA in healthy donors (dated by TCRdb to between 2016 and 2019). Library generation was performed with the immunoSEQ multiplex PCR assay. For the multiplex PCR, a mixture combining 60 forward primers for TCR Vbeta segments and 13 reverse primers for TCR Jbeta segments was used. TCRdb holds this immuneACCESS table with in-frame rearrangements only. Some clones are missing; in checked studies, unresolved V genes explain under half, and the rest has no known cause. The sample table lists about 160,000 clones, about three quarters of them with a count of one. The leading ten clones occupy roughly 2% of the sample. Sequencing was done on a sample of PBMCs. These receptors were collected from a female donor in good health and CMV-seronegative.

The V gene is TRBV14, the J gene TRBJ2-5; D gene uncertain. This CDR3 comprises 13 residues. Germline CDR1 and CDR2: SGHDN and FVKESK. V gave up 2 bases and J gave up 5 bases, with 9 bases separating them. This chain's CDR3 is CASSQQLSETQYF. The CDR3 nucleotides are TGTGCCAGCAGCCAACAGTTGTCGGAGACCCAGTACTTC.

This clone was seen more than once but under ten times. In DNA form, the CDR3 reads TGTGCCAGCAGTGCAGATTTGAAAGATACGCAGTATTTT. This translates into CASSADLKDTQYF. The gene calls are TRBV2 and TRBJ2-3; D is unclear. CDR1 SNHLY and CDR2 FYNNEI come from the germline V gene. With 4 bases removed from V and 5 bases from J, the gap between germline ends came to 10 bases. The CDR3 consists of 13 residues.

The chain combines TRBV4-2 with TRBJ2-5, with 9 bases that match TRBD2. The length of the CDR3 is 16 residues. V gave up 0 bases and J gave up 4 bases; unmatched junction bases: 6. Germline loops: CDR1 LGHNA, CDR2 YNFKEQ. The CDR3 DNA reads TGTGCCAGCAGCCAAGATTGGGCGACTAGCGGAGAGACCCAGTACTTC. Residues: CASSQDWATSGETQYF.

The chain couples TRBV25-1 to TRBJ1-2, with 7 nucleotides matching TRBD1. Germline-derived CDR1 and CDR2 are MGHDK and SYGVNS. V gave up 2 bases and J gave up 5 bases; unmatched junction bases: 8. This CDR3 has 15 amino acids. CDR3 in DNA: TGTGCCAGCAGTGAAGCCGGGACAGCCATTTATGGCTACACCTTC. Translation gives CASSEAGTAIYGYTF.

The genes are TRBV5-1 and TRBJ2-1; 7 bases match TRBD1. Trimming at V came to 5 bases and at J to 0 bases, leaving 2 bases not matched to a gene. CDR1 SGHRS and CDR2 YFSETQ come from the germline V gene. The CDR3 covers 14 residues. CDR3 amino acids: CASRWDSSYNEQFF. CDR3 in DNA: TGCGCCAGCAGGTGGGACAGCTCCTACAATGAGCAGTTCTTC.

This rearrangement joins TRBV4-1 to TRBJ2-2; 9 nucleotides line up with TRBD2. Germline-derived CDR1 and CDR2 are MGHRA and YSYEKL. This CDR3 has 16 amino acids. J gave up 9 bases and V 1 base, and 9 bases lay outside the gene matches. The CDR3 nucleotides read TGCGCCAGCAGCCAAGTCCCGGGACTAGCCGGGCGGGAGCTGTTTTTT. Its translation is CASSQVPGLAGRELFF.

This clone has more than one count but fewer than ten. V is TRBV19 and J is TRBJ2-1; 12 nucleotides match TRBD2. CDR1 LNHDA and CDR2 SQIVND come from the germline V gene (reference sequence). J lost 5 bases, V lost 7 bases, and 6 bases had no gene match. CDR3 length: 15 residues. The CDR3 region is CASISLAGGHNEQFF. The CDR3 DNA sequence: TGTGCCAGTATCTCACTAGCGGGAGGACACAATGAGCAGTTCTTC.

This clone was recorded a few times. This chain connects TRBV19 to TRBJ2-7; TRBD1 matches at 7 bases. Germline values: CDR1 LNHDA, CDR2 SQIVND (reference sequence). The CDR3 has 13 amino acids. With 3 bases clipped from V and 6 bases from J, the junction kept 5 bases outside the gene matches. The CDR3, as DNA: TGTGCCAGTAGTATTCGACAGGGCGGCGAGCAGTACTTC. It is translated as CASSIRQGGEQYF.

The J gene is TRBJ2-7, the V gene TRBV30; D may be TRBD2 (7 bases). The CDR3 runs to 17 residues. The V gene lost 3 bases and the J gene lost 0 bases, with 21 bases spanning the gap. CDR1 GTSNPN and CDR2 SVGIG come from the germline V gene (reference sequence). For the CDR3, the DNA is TGTGCCTGGAGCCCCCCATGGGGGGGGCCCTACTCCTACGAGCAGTACTTC. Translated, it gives CAWSPPWGGPYSYEQYF.